The 9 T cell receptor beta chains presented below share a single source sample, sequenced in a study of cytotoxic CD8 clonotypes in ibrutinib-treated CLL. The data were produced by immunoSEQ multiplex PCR, yet TCRdb's version contains in-frame clones alone and is incomplete. In the table there are 200,000 to 250,000 clones, over 65% of which are singletons. Sequenced here: PBMCs, sampled after 12 months of ibrutinib treatment. These receptors came from a human donor with chronic lymphocytic leukemia.

The chain employs TRBV18 and TRBJ1-3, with D uncertain. CDR1 KGHSH and CDR2 LQKENI come from the germline V gene. Between the trimmed V and J ends, which lost 3 bases and 0 bases, there was a span of 15 bases. CDR3 size: 17 residues. The CDR3 DNA is TGTGCCAGCTCACCGACACAGAAAAAAAGCTCTGGAAACACCATATATTTT. Its protein is CASSPTQKKSSGNTIYF.

CDR3: CASSPRDSYSPLHF. CDR3 in DNA: TGTGCCAGCAGCCCCCGGGACAGCTATTCACCCCTCCACTTT. The chain is built from TRBV7-9 and TRBJ1-6, with 7 bases that match TRBD1. The trim removed 5 bases at V and 8 bases at J, leaving 6 bases unmatched. The CDR3 runs to 14 residues. CDR1 and CDR2 from the germline V gene are SEHNR and FQNEAQ (reference sequence).

The genes are TRBV7-9 and TRBJ1-1; TRBD1 might be the D (6 bases). Trimming pared 7 bases from V and 2 bases from J, leaving 14 bases between. This CDR3 region has 14 residues. Germline V gene sequence: CDR1 SEHNR, CDR2 FQNEAQ (reference sequence). CDR3 residues: CASTPGTPNTEAFF. CDR3 coding DNA: TGTGCCAGCACTCCGGGGACACCAAACACTGAAGCTTTCTTT.

DNA of the CDR3: TGTGCCAGCAGCTTAGGGTTTGGGACCCCTAATGAAAAACTGTTTTTT. Its translation: CASSLGFGTPNEKLFF. The chain joins TRBV7-2 to TRBJ1-4; TRBD1 might be the D (5 bases). The germline CDR1 and CDR2 sequences are SGHTA and FQGNSA. The CDR3 is 16 residues long. V lost 1 base, J lost 3 bases, and 12 bases lay in between.

The chain is built from TRBV5-1 and TRBJ1-2; 8 bases are a match to TRBD1. The germline V gene has CDR1 SGHRS and CDR2 YFSETQ. This CDR3 has 15 amino acids. With 4 bases clipped from V and 1 base from J, the junction kept 6 bases outside the gene matches. In DNA, the CDR3 is TGCGCCAGCAGCACCGGGACAGGTCTTAACTATGGCTACACCTTC. Translating it yields CASSTGTGLNYGYTF. Supplemented by reference TRBV5-1 and TRBJ1-2, the full variable domain reads KAGVTQTPRYLIKTRGQQVTLSCSPISGHRSVSWYQQTPGQGLQFLFEYFSETQRNKGNFPGRFSGRQFSNSRSEMNVSTLELGDSALYLCASSTGTGLNYGYTFGSGTRLTVV.

V gene TRBV19 combines with J gene TRBJ1-4; D is uncertain. From germline, CDR1 is LNHDA and CDR2 SQIVND (reference sequence). This CDR3 contains 14 residues. Trimming took 6 bases from V and 6 from J, leaving 14 bases between them. The CDR3 here is CASSTAMGDEKLFF. In DNA form, the CDR3 reads TGTGCCAGTAGCACAGCTATGGGTGATGAAAAACTGTTTTTT.

The chain links TRBV2 to TRBJ2-2, with 7 bases matching TRBD1. The CDR3 has 15 residues. Trimming cost V 6 bases and J 5 bases; bases outside gene matches: 9. Per the germline V gene, CDR1 is SNHLY and CDR2 is FYNNEI. The CDR3 DNA reads as TGTGCCAGCAGCCCCGAGGGGGCCAGAACCGGGGAGCTGTTTTTT. Protein product: CASSPEGARTGELFF.

The chain uses TRBV7-9 and TRBJ2-7, with D tentatively TRBD2 (5 bases). The CDR3 is made up of 15 amino acids. The V end was cut by 0 bases, the J end by 1 base, with 10 bases between. CDR1 SEHNR and CDR2 FQNEAQ come from the germline V gene (reference sequence). The CDR3 reads CASSLAGVESYEQYF. The CDR3 DNA sequence: TGTGCCAGCAGCTTAGCCGGGGTAGAGTCCTACGAGCAGTACTTC.

Comment on this clone: This CDR3 is also generated by other DNA sequences in the sample. The gene calls are TRBV7-9 and TRBJ1-3, with D possibly TRBD1 on 6 matching bases. The CDR3 totals 14 residues. Trimming left V 3 bases short and J 1 base short, with 7 bases between. CDR1 SEHNR and CDR2 FQNEAQ come from the germline V gene (reference sequence). In DNA, the CDR3 is TGTGCCAGCAGCTTCACAGGGTCTGGAAACACCATATATTTT. Translating it yields CASSFTGSGNTIYF.